The following is a T cell receptor beta chain sequence with its context. Its cognate antigen is unknown. The entry originates in a study of post-analysis software for immune sequencing data. The germline V gene has CDR1 ENHRY and CDR2 SYGVKD. This CDR3 is built from 12 residues. Study results and limitations: About 5 TRBV segments (TRBV5-6, TRBV5-1 and TRBV20-1 among them) occurred more frequently in patients than in controls. Versus controls, multiple sclerosis patients showed significantly lower diversity (normalized Chao1).

Unique molecular identifiers featured in each of the TCR beta cDNA libraries. Via MiXCR, TCRdb re-called the PCR reads, giving one row per CDR3 protein. The sample holds fewer than 700,000 distinct CDR3 sequences; around 44% are singletons and the top ten take roughly 1.8%. The TCR originated in a girl aged 10 to 17 with multiple sclerosis. Sequenced input: blood. The genes are TRBV10-3 and TRBJ2-4; the D is unclear. With the DNA end fitting TRBJ2-7 better, the J assignment may be wrong. In DNA form, the CDR3 reads TGTGCCATCAGTGCTACCGCCTACGAGCAGTACTTC. It yields the protein CAISATAYEQYF.